This TCR beta chain was sequenced for a study of shared clonotypes between healthy human individuals. Every donor, a Caucasian adult, lived in Nashville, Tennessee. The assay was immunoSEQ multiplex PCR, and TCRdb's table has in-frame clones only and misses some. The data contain 1,500,000 or so clones, approximately 98.5% of them singletons. V was trimmed by 6 bases and J by 1 base, leaving 9 bases between them. Germline V gene data show CDR1 as MNHEY and CDR2 as SMNVEV (reference sequence). The CDR3 has 14 residues. This receptor was obtained from a man aged 30 to 39 in good health. Sequenced input: naive CD4+ T cells sorted from blood. As for subset: CD45RA+ positively selected. The V call is TRBV27, the J call TRBJ2-2; D not resolved. Written as DNA, the CDR3 is TGTGCCAGCAGACGTGAAGGGAACACCGGGGAGCTGTTTTTT. Translated: CASRREGNTGELFF.